This TCR beta chain comes out of a study of beta chain features in type 1 diabetes (dated by TCRdb to the late 2010s). Study-wide context: No differences in mean age, gender distribution, total cell number or subset yield were found between patients and healthy donors. A total of 107,917,701 sorted cells were examined across all samples, and the number of cells per subset was strongly correlated with RNA yield. In the study, recently diagnosed type 1 diabetes patients and matched healthy donors were compared on the TCRB repertoires of their sorted circulating CD4+ T cell subsets. Regulatory and stem cell-like memory subsets were obtained from only 8 patients and roughly 8 healthy donors, while naive and central memory subsets were obtained from all 30 or so donors.

All of the isolated RNA was reverse transcribed with the High Capacity cDNA Reverse Transcription Kit, so expressed TCRB transcripts were sequenced. Deep immunoSEQ sequencing was performed on naive, central memory and regulatory T cell samples, with an average of roughly 3.6 million total reads per sample. Sorted cells were lysed in RLT buffer, and RNA was extracted using DNase-treated RNeasy Micro or Mini kits according to cell number. To prevent cross-contamination, every cell subset was processed on its own, while patient and healthy donor samples were processed together. TCRB sequences were amplified from cDNA with the immunoSEQ multiplex PCR, producing 87-bp fragments spanning the CDR3 region. Amplicons were sequenced on the Illumina HiSeq platform. Concerning the study's data processing: PCR bias was computationally corrected using synthetic template baselines, reads within Hamming distance 2 were collapsed, and singletons that could not be merged were discarded. Reads were aligned against IMGT to assign V, D and J genes, CDR3 length and insertions or deletions at six rearrangement sites. Within each subset, clonotype counts were normalized to sorted cell number, and only after that were true diversity and Gini coefficients computed with the tcR R package. Repertoire sharing was quantified using the overlap coefficient calculated on TCRB nucleotide sequences. Out-of-frame TCRB sequences from naive cells were analyzed as a proxy for the pre-selection repertoire. The source is immuneACCESS, and TCRdb retained only in-frame sequences with V and J called. Part of the clones is not carried over; for the studies checked, unresolved V genes explain less than half of this, and the remainder is unexplained. Clone size and V and J calls were adopted from that table, with D and trimming inferred from the DNA. The sample includes hundreds of thousands of clones, with 10% to 15% observed a single time. The ten top clones hold approximately 0.01% of the sample.

From each donor, a single peripheral blood sample of 100 to 150 mL on average was drawn into heparinised tubes. A BD FACSAria II and a panel including CD45RO, CCR7, CD25, CD127, CD95 and CD27 were used to sort naive, central memory, regulatory and stem cell-like memory CD4+ T cells. Purity was above 95% for every sorted population. PBMCs were isolated immediately by Lymphoprep density gradient centrifugation and stained directly without culture. Samples were stained and sorted in pairs, with one healthy donor and one patient per experiment, so that batch effects were minimized. The investigation overall reported the following: PCR might favor shorter templates, but patient and control samples were amplified and corrected together, so any skew would affect both groups equally. Naive, central memory and regulatory TCRB repertoires appeared to be more similar among patients than among healthy donors. A moderate but significant shortening of TCRB CDR3 length was observed in type 1 diabetes patients in all four CD4+ subsets. Sequencing cDNA rather than genomic DNA could over-represent highly expressing activated cells, although activation and CD3 levels did not differ between groups. At VDJ recombination sites, patients with type 1 diabetes made fewer insertions and deleted more nucleotides, a pattern implying thymic rearrangement abnormalities. Because small numbers of individuals were included in the HLA sub-analyses, any influence of HLA type on TCRB rearrangement was left unresolved.

Reading the germline V gene gives CDR1 LGHNA and CDR2 YNFKEQ. Relative to germline, V is missing 0 bases and J is missing 5 bases, with 5 bases of the junction outside any gene match. The CDR3 starts with the cysteine, ends with the phenylalanine, and has 16 residues. This entry keeps only the CDR3 DNA: 48 bases, framed from base 1. This clone was counted a few times. This receptor's antigen is unknown. No base quality information exists; no much larger clone differs at one position. The source is a woman younger than 35 with type 1 diabetes. The rearranged chain carries TRBV4-2 and TRBJ2-5; 11 middle bases align to TRBD2. Sequencing was performed on naive CD4+ T cells from blood. Read against the paper, the sample's cell subset or site label means: true naive CD4+ T cells. The sequence in DNA is TGTGCCAGCAGCCAAGATCTTACTAGCGGGAGTGAGACCCAGTACTTC. Translated, it gives CASSQDLTSGSETQYF.